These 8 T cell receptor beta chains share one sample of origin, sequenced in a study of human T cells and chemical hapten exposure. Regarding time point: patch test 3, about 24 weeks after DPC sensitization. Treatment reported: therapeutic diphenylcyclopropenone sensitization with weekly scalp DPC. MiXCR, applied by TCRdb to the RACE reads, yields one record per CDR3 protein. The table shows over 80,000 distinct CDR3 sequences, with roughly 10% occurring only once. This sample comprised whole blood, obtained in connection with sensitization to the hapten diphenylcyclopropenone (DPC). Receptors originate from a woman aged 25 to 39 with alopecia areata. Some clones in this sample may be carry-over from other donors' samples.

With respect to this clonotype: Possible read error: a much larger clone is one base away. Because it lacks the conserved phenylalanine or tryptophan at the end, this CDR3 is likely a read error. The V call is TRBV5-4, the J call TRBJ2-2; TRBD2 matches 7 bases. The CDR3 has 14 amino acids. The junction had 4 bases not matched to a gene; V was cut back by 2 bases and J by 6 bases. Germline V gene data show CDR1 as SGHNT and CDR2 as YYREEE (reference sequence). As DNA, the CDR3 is TGTGCCAGCAGCTTCTCAGCGGGGCCCGGGGAGCTGTTTTCT. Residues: CASSFSAGPGELFS.

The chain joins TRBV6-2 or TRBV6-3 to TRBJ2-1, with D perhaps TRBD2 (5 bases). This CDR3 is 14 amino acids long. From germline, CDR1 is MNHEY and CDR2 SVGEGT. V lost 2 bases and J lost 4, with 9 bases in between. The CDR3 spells CASSYREEYNEQFF. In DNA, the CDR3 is TGTGCCAGCAGTTACCGGGAAGAATACAATGAGCAGTTCTTC.

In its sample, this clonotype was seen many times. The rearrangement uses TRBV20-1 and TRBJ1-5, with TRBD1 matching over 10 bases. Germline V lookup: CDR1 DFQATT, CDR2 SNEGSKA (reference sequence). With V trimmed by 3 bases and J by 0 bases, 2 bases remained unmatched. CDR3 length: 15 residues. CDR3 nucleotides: TGCAGTGCTAGGGGACAGGGGTATAGCAATCAGCCCCAGCATTTT. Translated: CSARGQGYSNQPQHF.

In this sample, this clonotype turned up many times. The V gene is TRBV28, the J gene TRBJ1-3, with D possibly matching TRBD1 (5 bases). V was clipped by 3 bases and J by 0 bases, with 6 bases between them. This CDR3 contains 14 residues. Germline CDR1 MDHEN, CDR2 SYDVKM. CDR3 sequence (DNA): TGTGCCAGCAGTTTGGGGGTCTCTGGAAACACCATATATTTT. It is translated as CASSLGVSGNTIYF.

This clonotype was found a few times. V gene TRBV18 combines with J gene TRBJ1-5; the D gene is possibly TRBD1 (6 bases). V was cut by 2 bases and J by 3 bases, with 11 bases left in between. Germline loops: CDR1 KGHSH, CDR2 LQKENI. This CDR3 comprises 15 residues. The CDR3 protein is CASSPTGNFNQPQHF. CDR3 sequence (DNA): TGTGCCAGCTCACCAACAGGGAACTTCAATCAGCCCCAGCATTTT.

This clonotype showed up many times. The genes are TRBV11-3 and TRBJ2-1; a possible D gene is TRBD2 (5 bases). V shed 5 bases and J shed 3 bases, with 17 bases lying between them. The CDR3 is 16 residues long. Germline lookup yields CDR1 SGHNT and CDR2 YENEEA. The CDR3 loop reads CASSKGDSSVYNEQFF. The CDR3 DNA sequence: TGTGCCAGCAGCAAGGGAGACTCCTCGGTCTACAATGAGCAGTTCTTC. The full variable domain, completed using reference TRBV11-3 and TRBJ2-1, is EAGVVQSPRYKIIEKKQPVAFWCNPISGHNTLYWYLQNLGQGPELLIRYENEEAVDDSQLPKDRFSAERLKGVDSTLKIQPAELGDSAVYLCASSKGDSSVYNEQFFGPGTRLTVL.

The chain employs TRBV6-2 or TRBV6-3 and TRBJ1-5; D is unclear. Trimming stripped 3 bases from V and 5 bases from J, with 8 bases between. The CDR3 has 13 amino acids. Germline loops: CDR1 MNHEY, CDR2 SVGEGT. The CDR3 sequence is CASSYVWDQPQHF. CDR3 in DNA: TGTGCCAGCAGTTATGTCTGGGATCAGCCCCAGCATTTT.

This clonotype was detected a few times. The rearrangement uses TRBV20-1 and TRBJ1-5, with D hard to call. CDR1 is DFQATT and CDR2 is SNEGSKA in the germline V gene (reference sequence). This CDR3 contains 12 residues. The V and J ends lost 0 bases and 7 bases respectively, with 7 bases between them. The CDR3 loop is CSARDRGQPQHF. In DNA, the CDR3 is TGCAGTGCTAGAGATCGAGGGCAGCCCCAGCATTTT.